Presented here are 7 T cell receptor beta chains from one specimen sequenced in a study of OX40 agonist ivuxolimab in advanced cancers. TCRdb keeps only in-frame clones here, not all; method: immunoSEQ multiplex PCR. There are some 43,000 clones in the sample; around 86% occur only once, and approximately 15% lies in the top ten. The sequences come from CD4+ or CD8+ T cells sorted from blood, collected in a trial of the OX40 agonist ivuxolimab. The receptors were sampled from an adult with an advanced solid tumor such as melanoma, head and neck, liver or kidney cancer.

The V gene is TRBV14, the J gene TRBJ1-3; 7 nucleotides align to TRBD1. The length of the CDR3 is 13 residues. Germline-derived CDR1 and CDR2 are SGHDN and FVKESK. Trimming cost V 0 bases and J 15 bases; bases outside gene matches: 8. The CDR3 reads CASSQDPNTGAYF. The CDR3 DNA reads as TGTGCCAGCAGCCAAGATCCCAATACAGGGGCATATTTT.

The genes are TRBV5-1 and TRBJ1-1; D is unclear. Germline loops: CDR1 SGHRS, CDR2 YFSETQ. CDR3 size: 14 residues. V was clipped by 2 bases and J by 2 bases, with 10 bases between them. The CDR3 nucleotides read TGCGCCAGCAGCTTAAATGGACCTAACACTGAAGCTTTCTTT. It is translated as CASSLNGPNTEAFF.

This CDR3 is CASTLRLGAYNEQFF. In DNA form, the CDR3 reads TGTGCCAGCACCTTAAGACTAGGCGCCTACAATGAGCAGTTCTTC. The chain carries TRBV5-5 and TRBJ2-1; maybe TRBD2 (6 bases). This CDR3 has 15 amino acids. From germline, CDR1 is SGHKS and CDR2 YYEKEE (reference sequence). The V end lost 6 bases, the J end lost 2 bases, and 15 bases lay between the germline ends.

This clone qualifies as medium-sized (0.01 to 0.1%). The chain couples TRBV7-6 to TRBJ2-1, with D perhaps being TRBD1 or TRBD2 (5 bases each). V was shortened by 0 bases and J by 8 bases, with 11 bases between the two germline ends. The germline CDR1 and CDR2 sequences are SGHVS and FNYEAQ. This CDR3 region has 14 residues. The CDR3 DNA is TGTGCCAGCAGCTTAGCCAGCCTGGGGGATGAGCAGTTCTTC. Its protein product is CASSLASLGDEQFF.

V is TRBV6-6 and J is TRBJ1-4, with D tentatively TRBD1 (6 bases). V was clipped by 5 bases and J by 7 bases, with 8 bases between them. The CDR3 is 12 amino acids. CDR1 is MNHNY and CDR2 is SVGAGI in the germline V gene (reference sequence). CDR3 loop: CASSQDSEKLFF. For the CDR3, the DNA is TGTGCCAGCAGTCAGGACAGTGAAAAACTGTTTTTT.

The CDR3, as DNA: TGTGCCAGCAGCTCCCTCGTAGGTCAGCCCCAGCATTTT. Protein: CASSSLVGQPQHF. This sequence joins TRBV7-8 and TRBJ1-5; D gene unclear. With 4 bases removed from V and 6 bases from J, the gap between germline ends came to 10 bases. The CDR3 has 13 residues. Germline values: CDR1 SGHVS, CDR2 FQNEAQ.

The V gene is TRBV7-6, the J gene TRBJ1-4; 9 bases match TRBD1. The CDR3 length is 13 residues. Germline V gene lookup returns CDR1 SGHVS and CDR2 FNYEAQ. With 5 bases clipped from V and 6 bases from J, the junction kept 1 base outside the gene matches. CDR3 sequence (DNA): TGTGCCAGCAGCCGGGACAGGGATGAAAAACTGTTTTTT. It yields the protein CASSRDRDEKLFF.